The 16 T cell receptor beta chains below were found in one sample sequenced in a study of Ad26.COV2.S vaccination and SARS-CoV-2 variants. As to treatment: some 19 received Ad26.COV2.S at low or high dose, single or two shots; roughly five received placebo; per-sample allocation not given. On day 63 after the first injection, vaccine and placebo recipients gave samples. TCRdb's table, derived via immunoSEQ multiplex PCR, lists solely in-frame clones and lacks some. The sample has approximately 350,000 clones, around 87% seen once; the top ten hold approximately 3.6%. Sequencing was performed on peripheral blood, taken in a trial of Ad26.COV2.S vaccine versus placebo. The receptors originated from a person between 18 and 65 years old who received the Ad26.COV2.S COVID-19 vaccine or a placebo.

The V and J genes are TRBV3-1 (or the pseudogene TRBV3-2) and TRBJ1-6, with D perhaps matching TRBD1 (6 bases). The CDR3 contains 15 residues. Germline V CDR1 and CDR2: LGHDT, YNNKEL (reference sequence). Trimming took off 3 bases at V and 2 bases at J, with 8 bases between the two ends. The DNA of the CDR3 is TGTGCCAGCAGCCAGGGGGCCCCCTATAATTCACCCCTCCACTTT. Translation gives CASSQGAPYNSPLHF.

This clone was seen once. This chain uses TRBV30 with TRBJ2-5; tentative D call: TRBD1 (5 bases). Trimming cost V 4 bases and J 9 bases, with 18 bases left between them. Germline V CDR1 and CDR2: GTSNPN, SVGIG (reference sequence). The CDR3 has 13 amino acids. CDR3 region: CAWTFGGQGAQYF. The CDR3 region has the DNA TGTGCCTGGACTTTTGGTGGGCAAGGGGCCCAGTACTTC.

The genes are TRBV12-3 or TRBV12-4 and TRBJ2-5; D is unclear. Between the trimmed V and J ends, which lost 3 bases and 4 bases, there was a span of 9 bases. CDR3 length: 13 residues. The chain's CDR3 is CASSFLGSETQYF. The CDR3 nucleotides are TGTGCCAGCAGTTTCTTGGGTTCAGAGACCCAGTACTTC.

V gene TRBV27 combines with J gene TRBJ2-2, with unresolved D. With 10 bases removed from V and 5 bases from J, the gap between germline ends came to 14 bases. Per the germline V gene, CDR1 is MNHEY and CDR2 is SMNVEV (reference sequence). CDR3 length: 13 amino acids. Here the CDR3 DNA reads TGTGCCACCTCGAAAGGAGCTACCGGGGAGCTGTTTTTT. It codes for CATSKGATGELFF.

CDR3 coding DNA: TGTGCCAGCAGCTTATATCGGGACAGCATTTATGGCTACACCTTC. Protein product: CASSLYRDSIYGYTF. The chain recombines TRBV7-2 with TRBJ1-2; 7 positions match TRBD1. CDR1 is SGHTA, CDR2 FQGNSA, per germline. The CDR3 covers 15 residues. Trimming removed 2 bases from V and 5 bases from J; junction bases left unmatched: 8.

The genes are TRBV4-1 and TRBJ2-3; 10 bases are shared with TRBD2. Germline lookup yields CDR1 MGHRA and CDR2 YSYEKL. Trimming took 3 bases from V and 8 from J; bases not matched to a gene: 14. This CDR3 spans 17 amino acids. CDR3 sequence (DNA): TGCGCCAGCAGCCAGCCCTGGCTAGCGGGGGCCCAGGGTACGCAGTATTTT. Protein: CASSQPWLAGAQGTQYF.

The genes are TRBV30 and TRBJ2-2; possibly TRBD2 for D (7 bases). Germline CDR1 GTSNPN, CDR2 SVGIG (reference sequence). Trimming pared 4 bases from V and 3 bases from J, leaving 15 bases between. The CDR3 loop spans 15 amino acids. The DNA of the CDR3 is TGTGCCTGGAATTCCGCGGGGGCCTACACCGGGGAGCTGTTTTTT. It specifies CAWNSAGAYTGELFF.

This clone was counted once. The CDR3 DNA follows: TGTGCCAGCAGCACCGGACAGGCCTCCTACGAGCAGTACTTC. It translates to CASSTGQASYEQYF. V is TRBV3-1 (or the pseudogene TRBV3-2) and J is TRBJ2-7; 7 bases align to TRBD1. CDR1 and CDR2 (germline): LGHDT, YNNKEL (reference sequence). The ends lost 5 bases at V and 0 bases at J; junction bases unmatched: 4. This CDR3 is 14 amino acids long.

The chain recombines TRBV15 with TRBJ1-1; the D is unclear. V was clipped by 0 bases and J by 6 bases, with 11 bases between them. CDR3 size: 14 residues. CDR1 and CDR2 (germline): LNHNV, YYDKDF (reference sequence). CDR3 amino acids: CATSRDLRRSEAFF. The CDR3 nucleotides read TGTGCCACCAGCAGAGATCTACGTAGGTCTGAAGCTTTCTTT.

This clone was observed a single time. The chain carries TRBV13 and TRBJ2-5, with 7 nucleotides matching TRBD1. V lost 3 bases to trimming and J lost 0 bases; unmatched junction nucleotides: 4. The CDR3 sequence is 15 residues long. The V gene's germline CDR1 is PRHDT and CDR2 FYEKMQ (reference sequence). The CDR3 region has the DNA TGTGCCAGCAGCTTCCAACAGGGGTACCAAGAGACCCAGTACTTC. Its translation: CASSFQQGYQETQYF.

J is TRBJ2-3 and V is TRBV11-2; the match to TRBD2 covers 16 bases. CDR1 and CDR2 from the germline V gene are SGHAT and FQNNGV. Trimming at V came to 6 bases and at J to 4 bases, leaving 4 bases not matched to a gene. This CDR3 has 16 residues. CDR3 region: CASSRGTSGGADTQYF. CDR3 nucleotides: TGTGCCAGCAGTAGAGGGACTAGCGGGGGGGCAGATACGCAGTATTTT.

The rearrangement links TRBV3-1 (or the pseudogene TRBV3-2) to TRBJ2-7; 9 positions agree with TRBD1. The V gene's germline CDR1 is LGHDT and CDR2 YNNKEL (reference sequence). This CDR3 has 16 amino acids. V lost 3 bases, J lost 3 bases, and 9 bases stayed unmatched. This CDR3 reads CASSQQPPGQGYEQYF. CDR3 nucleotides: TGTGCCAGCAGCCAGCAACCCCCGGGACAGGGCTACGAGCAGTACTTC.

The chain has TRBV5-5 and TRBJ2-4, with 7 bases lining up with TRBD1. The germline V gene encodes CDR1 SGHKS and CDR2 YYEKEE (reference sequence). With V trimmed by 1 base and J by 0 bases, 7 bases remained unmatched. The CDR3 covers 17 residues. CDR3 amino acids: CASSLFSGQLAKNIQYF. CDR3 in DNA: TGTGCCAGCAGCTTGTTTTCGGGACAGCTAGCCAAAAACATTCAGTACTTC.

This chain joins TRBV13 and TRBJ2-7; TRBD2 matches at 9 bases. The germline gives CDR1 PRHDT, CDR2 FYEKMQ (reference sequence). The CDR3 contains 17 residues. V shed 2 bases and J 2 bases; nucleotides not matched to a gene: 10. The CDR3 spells CASSLFISGGIPYEQYF. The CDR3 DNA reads TGTGCCAGCAGCTTATTTATTAGCGGGGGAATTCCCTACGAGCAGTACTTC. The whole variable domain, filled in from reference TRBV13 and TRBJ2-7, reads AAGVIQSPRHLIKEKRETATLKCYPIPRHDTVYWYQQGPGQDPQFLISFYEKMQSDKGSIPDRFSAQQFSDYHSELNMSSLELGDSALYFCASSLFISGGIPYEQYFGPGTRLTVT.

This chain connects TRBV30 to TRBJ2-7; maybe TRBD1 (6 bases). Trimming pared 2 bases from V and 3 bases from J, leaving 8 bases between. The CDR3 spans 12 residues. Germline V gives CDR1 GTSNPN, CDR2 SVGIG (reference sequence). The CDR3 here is CAWSLGGYEQYF. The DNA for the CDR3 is TGTGCCTGGAGTCTAGGGGGCTACGAGCAGTACTTC.

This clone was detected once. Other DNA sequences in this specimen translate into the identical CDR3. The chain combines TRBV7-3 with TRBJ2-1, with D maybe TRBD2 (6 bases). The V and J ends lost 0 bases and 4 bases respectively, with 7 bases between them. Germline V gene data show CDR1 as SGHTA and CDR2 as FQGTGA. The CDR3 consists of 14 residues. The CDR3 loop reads CASSLTGGYNEQFF. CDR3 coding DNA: TGTGCCAGCAGCTTAACCGGGGGATACAATGAGCAGTTCTTC.